The 10 T cell receptor beta chains below come from one sample, sequenced in a study of neoadjuvant anti-PD-1 for oral cavity cancer. Sequencing used immunoSEQ multiplex PCR; TCRdb keeps in-frame clones, though not all of them. Of 30,000 or so clones in the sample, about 80% were seen once. Specified time point: after neoadjuvant nivolumab, at surgical resection. Here the sequenced sample was PBMCs, taken after nivolumab (anti-PD-1) treatment. The source is a person aged 35-79 years with oral cavity squamous cell carcinoma.

The rearrangement links TRBV19 to TRBJ1-6; D gene unclear. V shed 4 bases and J shed 3 bases, with 13 bases lying between them. CDR1 is LNHDA and CDR2 is SQIVND in the germline V gene (reference sequence). The CDR3 totals 16 residues. The CDR3 DNA reads TGTGCCAGTAGTAGCAGCAGTGACTTCTATAATTCACCCCTCCACTTT. It codes for CASSSSSDFYNSPLHF.

The chain couples TRBV2 to TRBJ1-1; possible D gene TRBD1, 5 bases. The germline CDR1 and CDR2 sequences are SNHLY and FYNNEI. The CDR3 is 12 residues long. With 6 bases removed from V and 11 bases from J, the gap between germline ends came to 16 bases. Written as DNA, the CDR3 is TGTGCCAGCAGCGAACGGGCAGGGAATGCTTTCTTT. This translates into CASSERAGNAFF.

The J gene is TRBJ1-4, the V gene TRBV6-1, with a possible D match to TRBD1 (5 bases). The CDR3 contains 15 residues. Germline V gene sequence: CDR1 MNHNS, CDR2 SASEGT. V lost 8 bases, J lost 7 bases, and 20 bases lay in between. The CDR3: CASFATTDWAEKLFF. DNA for the CDR3: TGTGCCAGCTTTGCGACGACAGATTGGGCTGAAAAACTGTTTTTT.

The rearrangement links TRBV4-3 to TRBJ1-2; 8 bases match TRBD1. The V segment lost 0 bases and the J segment 3 bases; nucleotides outside the gene matches: 15. Germline-derived CDR1 and CDR2 are LGHNA and YSLEER. CDR3 length equals 19 residues. The CDR3 protein is CASSQDVGDRTGFDYGYTF. CDR3 in DNA: TGCGCCAGCAGCCAAGATGTGGGGGACAGGACGGGCTTTGACTATGGCTACACCTTC.

This chain uses TRBV4-3 with TRBJ2-2; D gene unclear. CDR3 length: 12 amino acids. Per germline, CDR1 LGHNA and CDR2 YSLEER. Trimming cost V 1 base and J 7 bases, with 4 bases left between them. In DNA, the CDR3 is TGCGCCAGCAGCCAAGTATACGGGGAGCTGTTTTTT. Its translation is CASSQVYGELFF.

The rearrangement joins TRBV11-3 to TRBJ2-7; D remains unclear. The CDR3 sequence is 12 residues long. The germline V gene encodes CDR1 SGHNT and CDR2 YENEEA. With 0 bases removed from V and 7 bases from J, the gap between germline ends came to 7 bases. CDR3 bases: TGTGCCAGCAGCTTAGAGCTGGGGGAGCAGTACTTC. Translating it yields CASSLELGEQYF.

The V gene is TRBV29-1, the J gene TRBJ1-3; no definite D call. The germline V and J ends were trimmed by 2 bases and 2 bases, with 7 bases remaining between them. The germline V gene encodes CDR1 SQVTM and CDR2 ANQGSEA. CDR3 length: 13 residues. The CDR3 region is CSVERGTGNTIYF. The CDR3 DNA reads as TGCAGCGTTGAACGGGGAACTGGAAACACCATATATTTT.

Points on this clone: One end of the junction varies from germline; a read error may be responsible. The chain uses TRBV5-1 and TRBJ1-5; D is perhaps TRBD1 (6 bases). CDR1 is SGHRS, CDR2 YFSETQ, per germline. This CDR3 is 14 amino acids long. The CDR3 region has the DNA TGTGCCAGCAGCATTACAGGGACCGGGCAGCCCCAGCATTTT. The encoded protein is CASSITGTGQPQHF.

V and J are TRBV15 and TRBJ2-7; D not certain. The CDR3 is 15 amino acids. The V gene's germline CDR1 is LNHNV and CDR2 YYDKDF (reference sequence). V dropped 0 bases and J dropped 5 bases, with 14 bases sitting between them. This chain's CDR3 is CATSRDLMSRDEQYF. The CDR3 DNA follows: TGTGCCACCAGCAGAGACCTCATGAGTCGGGACGAGCAGTACTTC.

V and J are TRBV6-5 and TRBJ1-4, with D perhaps TRBD1 (5 bases). This CDR3 region has 14 residues. Between the trimmed V and J ends, which lost 4 bases and 4 bases, there was a span of 10 bases. Germline V gene sequence: CDR1 MNHEY, CDR2 SVGAGI. CDR3 nucleotide sequence: TGTGCCAGCAGTTCGACAGCCCTTAATGAAAAACTGTTTTTT. Translation: CASSSTALNEKLFF.